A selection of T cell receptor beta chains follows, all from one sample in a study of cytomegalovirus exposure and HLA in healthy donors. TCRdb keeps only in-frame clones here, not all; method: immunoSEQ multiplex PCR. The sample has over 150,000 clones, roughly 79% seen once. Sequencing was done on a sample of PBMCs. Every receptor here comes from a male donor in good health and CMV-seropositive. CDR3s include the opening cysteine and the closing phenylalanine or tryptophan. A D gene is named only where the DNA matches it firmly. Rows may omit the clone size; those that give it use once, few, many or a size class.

CDR3 DNA: TGTGCCAGCAGCTCTACTCGGACTAGCGGGGGGATTATTCCCTACGAGCAGTACTTC; CDR3 protein: CASSSTRTSGGIIPYEQYF; V gene: TRBV7-2; clone size: -; D gene: TRBD2; J gene: TRBJ2-7
CDR3 DNA: TGTGCCAGCAGCCGCCGACTCAGGGAAGGTGGCGAGCAGTACTTC; CDR3 protein: CASSRRLREGGEQYF; V gene: TRBV6-5; clone size: -; D gene: -; J gene: TRBJ2-7
CDR3 DNA: TGTGCCAGCAGCCTACGGACACGGGCCCCCTACGAGCAGTACTTC; CDR3 protein: CASSLRTRAPYEQYF; V gene: TRBV5-5; clone size: -; D gene: -; J gene: TRBJ2-7
CDR3 DNA: TGCGCCAGCGGGCGGGGGGTGACTGAAGCTTTCTTT; CDR3 protein: CASGRGVTEAFF; V gene: TRBV10-2; clone size: -; D gene: -; J gene: TRBJ1-1
CDR3 DNA: TGTGCCTGGAGTGAGTTAGCGGGGCGGGGTGAGCAGTTCTTC; CDR3 protein: CAWSELAGRGEQFF; V gene: TRBV30; clone size: -; D gene: TRBD2; J gene: TRBJ2-1
CDR3 DNA: TGTGCCAGCAGCTTATCATTAACAGAATACACCGGGGAGCTGTTTTTT; CDR3 protein: CASSLSLTEYTGELFF; V gene: TRBV7-6; clone size: -; D gene: -; J gene: TRBJ2-2
CDR3 DNA: TGCGCCAGCAGCCAAGGCGCACTAGCCCTATCCTACGAGCAGTACTTC; CDR3 protein: CASSQGALALSYEQYF; V gene: TRBV4-1; clone size: -; D gene: -; J gene: TRBJ2-7
CDR3 DNA: TGTGCCAGCTCACCACGGGAGCAGGGGAGGGTGGATCCCTACGAGCAGTACTTC; CDR3 protein: CASSPREQGRVDPYEQYF; V gene: TRBV18; clone size: -; D gene: -; J gene: TRBJ2-7
CDR3 DNA: TGTGCCAGCAGTGGAGGGGGTTCCCCAGATACGCAGTATTTT; CDR3 protein: CASSGGGSPDTQYF; V gene: TRBV6-4; clone size: few; D gene: -; J gene: TRBJ2-3
CDR3 DNA: TGTGCCAGCAGCTTAGATTGGCGGGAACAGTACTTC; CDR3 protein: CASSLDWREQYF; V gene: TRBV7-9; clone size: -; D gene: -; J gene: TRBJ2-5
CDR3 DNA: TGTGCCACCAGCAGTCAACCTCCGGGACAGGGGTTAGATACGCAGTATTTT; CDR3 protein: CATSSQPPGQGLDTQYF; V gene: TRBV15; clone size: -; D gene: TRBD1; J gene: TRBJ2-3
CDR3 DNA: TGTGCCAGCAGCCAAGTGAGACTAGCGGGGGCCGCGGAGACCCAGTACTTC; CDR3 protein: CASSQVRLAGAAETQYF; V gene: TRBV14; clone size: few; D gene: TRBD2; J gene: TRBJ2-5
CDR3 DNA: TGTGCCAGCAGCTTAGAGCCCGGGACAGAAAATTCACCCCTCCACTTT; CDR3 protein: CASSLEPGTENSPLHF; V gene: TRBV7-2; clone size: -; D gene: TRBD1; J gene: TRBJ1-6
CDR3 DNA: TGTGCCAGCAGTCCACTGGGACAGGTGATGAGCTCCTATAATTCACCCCTCCACTTT; CDR3 protein: CASSPLGQVMSSYNSPLHF; V gene: TRBV27; clone size: -; D gene: TRBD1; J gene: TRBJ1-6
CDR3 DNA: TGCGCCAGCAGCCCTTTCCCTGGGGCAGCCGCAGAGGAAAAACTGTTTTTT; CDR3 protein: CASSPFPGAAAEEKLFF; V gene: TRBV4-3; clone size: few; D gene: -; J gene: TRBJ1-4
CDR3 DNA: TGTGCCAGCACCCCGGTAAGGGGGTTGAACACTGAAGCTTTCTTT; CDR3 protein: CASTPVRGLNTEAFF; V gene: TRBV6-5; clone size: once; D gene: -; J gene: TRBJ1-1
CDR3 DNA: TGTGCCAGCAGTTCTTTGACAGTCCATTCACCCCTCCACTTT; CDR3 protein: CASSSLTVHSPLHF; V gene: TRBV6-5; clone size: -; D gene: -; J gene: TRBJ1-6
CDR3 DNA: TGTTCCAGCAGCTTTCAGGGATTTAACTATGGCTACACCTTC; CDR3 protein: CSSSFQGFNYGYTF; V gene: TRBV7-9; clone size: few; D gene: -; J gene: TRBJ1-2
CDR3 DNA: TGTGCCACCCGACAGGGGGAGTGGGTCTTC; CDR3 protein: CATRQGEWVF; V gene: TRBV19; clone size: -; D gene: TRBD1; J gene: TRBJ1-2
CDR3 DNA: TGTGCCAGTAGTGCCAGGACAGGGAGTAACCACGAGCAGTACTTC; CDR3 protein: CASSARTGSNHEQYF; V gene: TRBV19; clone size: -; D gene: TRBD1; J gene: TRBJ2-7
CDR3 DNA: TGTGCCAGCAGCTACCCTAGCGGGGGACCCTCCTACAATGAGCAGTTCTTC; CDR3 protein: CASSYPSGGPSYNEQFF; V gene: TRBV7-6; clone size: -; D gene: TRBD2; J gene: TRBJ2-1
CDR3 DNA: TGTGCCAGCAGCACACAGGGTAGGGGCACTGAAGCTTTCTTT; CDR3 protein: CASSTQGRGTEAFF; V gene: TRBV7-9; clone size: -; D gene: -; J gene: TRBJ1-1
CDR3 DNA: TGTGCCAGCAGCCGCAAGTGGGGAGACAATGAGCAGTTCTTC; CDR3 protein: CASSRKWGDNEQFF; V gene: TRBV14; clone size: -; D gene: -; J gene: TRBJ2-1
CDR3 DNA: TGTGCCAGTAAGACCAACATGGACAGGGCCTACGAGCAGTACTTC; CDR3 protein: CASKTNMDRAYEQYF; V gene: TRBV5-4; clone size: once; D gene: TRBD1; J gene: TRBJ2-7
CDR3 DNA: TGTGCCAGCAGCTTAGTAGGACAGCGGACCGATACGCAGTATTTT; CDR3 protein: CASSLVGQRTDTQYF; V gene: TRBV11-2; clone size: -; D gene: -; J gene: TRBJ2-3
CDR3 DNA: TGTGCCAGCAGCCGGTCGGAGGACGGGAGGCGTGAGCAGTTCTTC; CDR3 protein: CASSRSEDGRREQFF; V gene: TRBV5-6; clone size: -; D gene: TRBD2; J gene: TRBJ2-1
CDR3 DNA: TGTGCCAGCAGTTTACCCAGCAATGAGCAGTTCTTC; CDR3 protein: CASSLPSNEQFF; V gene: TRBV27; clone size: -; D gene: -; J gene: TRBJ2-1
CDR3 DNA: TGTGCCAGCTCCTCCGGGTCCTACGAGCAGTACTTC; CDR3 protein: CASSSGSYEQYF; V gene: TRBV18; clone size: few; D gene: -; J gene: TRBJ2-7
CDR3 DNA: TGTGCCAGCAGCCCCGACACCTCCTACGAGCAGTACTTC; CDR3 protein: CASSPDTSYEQYF; V gene: TRBV7-6; clone size: few; D gene: -; J gene: TRBJ2-7
CDR3 DNA: TGTGCCAGCAGTGGGGGCCAGGGGACCCGCTATGGCTACACCTTC; CDR3 protein: CASSGGQGTRYGYTF; V gene: TRBV2; clone size: -; D gene: -; J gene: TRBJ1-2
CDR3 DNA: TGCGCCAGCAGCCCCCGAGGCGGAGCGGGCTATGAGCAGTACTTC; CDR3 protein: CASSPRGGAGYEQYF; V gene: TRBV5-1; clone size: -; D gene: -; J gene: TRBJ2-7
CDR3 DNA: TGTGCCAGCAGTACTCTCTTTGACAGCTATGGCTACACCTTC; CDR3 protein: CASSTLFDSYGYTF; V gene: TRBV25-1; clone size: -; D gene: -; J gene: TRBJ1-2
CDR3 DNA: TGTGCCAGTAGTATGATTCTAGCGGGCCAAGAGACCCAGTACTTC; CDR3 protein: CASSMILAGQETQYF; V gene: TRBV19; clone size: -; D gene: TRBD2; J gene: TRBJ2-5
CDR3 DNA: TGTGCCAGTAGTATCCCTCCCGGACAGGGGGCCTACGAGCAGTACTTC; CDR3 protein: CASSIPPGQGAYEQYF; V gene: TRBV19; clone size: once; D gene: TRBD1; J gene: TRBJ2-7
CDR3 DNA: TGCGCCAGCAGATATGGACAGGAATACTATTCCGTAAACACCGGGGAGCTGTTTTTT; CDR3 protein: CASRYGQEYYSVNTGELFF; V gene: TRBV5-1; clone size: -; D gene: TRBD1; J gene: TRBJ2-2
CDR3 DNA: TGTGCCAGCAGCCTTGGACTAGCGTTGGGCACAGATACGCAGTATTTT; CDR3 protein: CASSLGLALGTDTQYF; V gene: TRBV4-2; clone size: once; D gene: TRBD2; J gene: TRBJ2-3
CDR3 DNA: TGTGCCTGGGGTATTCGGAGAGCGGGGAAACGCAATGAGCAGTTCTTC; CDR3 protein: CAWGIRRAGKRNEQFF; V gene: TRBV30; clone size: -; D gene: TRBD2; J gene: TRBJ2-1
CDR3 DNA: TGTGCCAGCAGTTACTCCCCAGAACCTGTTAATCAGCCCCAGCATTTT; CDR3 protein: CASSYSPEPVNQPQHF; V gene: TRBV6-5; clone size: -; D gene: -; J gene: TRBJ1-5
CDR3 DNA: TGTGCCAGCAGCTCAAGACAGGGGGCGCGAACTGAAGCTTTCTTT; CDR3 protein: CASSSRQGARTEAFF; V gene: TRBV7-8; clone size: -; D gene: TRBD1; J gene: TRBJ1-1
CDR3 DNA: TGCAGCGTTGGGGGAAGGATGGGGGGAGCCTATGGCTACACCTTC; CDR3 protein: CSVGGRMGGAYGYTF; V gene: TRBV29-1; clone size: -; D gene: -; J gene: TRBJ1-2
CDR3 DNA: TGTGCCTGGAGCGTACAGGGGAGAGAAGCTTTCTTT; CDR3 protein: CAWSVQGREAFF; V gene: TRBV30; clone size: once; D gene: TRBD1; J gene: TRBJ1-1
CDR3 DNA: TGTGCCAGCAGCCCCGGACTAGCGGGGGCCTCTAGGGGTAATGAGCAGTTCTTC; CDR3 protein: CASSPGLAGASRGNEQFF; V gene: TRBV9; clone size: -; D gene: TRBD2; J gene: TRBJ2-1
CDR3 DNA: TGTGCCAGCAGTCCAAGCCACTCAGGGGCTGATACGCAGTATTTT; CDR3 protein: CASSPSHSGADTQYF; V gene: TRBV11-2; clone size: few; D gene: -; J gene: TRBJ2-3
CDR3 DNA: TGTGCCTGGAGCATCGGGGGGGCCGTATACGAGCAGTACTTC; CDR3 protein: CAWSIGGAVYEQYF; V gene: TRBV30; clone size: -; D gene: TRBD2; J gene: TRBJ2-7
CDR3 DNA: TGTGCCAGCTCACCCCAGGGGCCTGGCACTGAAGCTTTCTTT; CDR3 protein: CASSPQGPGTEAFF; V gene: TRBV18; clone size: once; D gene: -; J gene: TRBJ1-1
CDR3 DNA: TGCGCCAGCAGCCAAGACCCGGGGAACGACGAGCAGTACTTC; CDR3 protein: CASSQDPGNDEQYF; V gene: TRBV4-3; clone size: -; D gene: -; J gene: TRBJ2-7
CDR3 DNA: TGTGCCAGCAGCCGGGGACAGGGCTACGAGCAGTACTTC; CDR3 protein: CASSRGQGYEQYF; V gene: TRBV5-8; clone size: -; D gene: TRBD1; J gene: TRBJ2-7
CDR3 DNA: TGTGCCATCAGTGAAGAGGGGGCCGTGAACACTGAAGCTTTCTTT; CDR3 protein: CAISEEGAVNTEAFF; V gene: TRBV10-3; clone size: -; D gene: TRBD1; J gene: TRBJ1-1
CDR3 DNA: TGCAGCGTTGCCCAGGGGGTCCCCAATGAGCAGTTCTTC; CDR3 protein: CSVAQGVPNEQFF; V gene: TRBV29-1; clone size: -; D gene: TRBD1; J gene: TRBJ2-1
CDR3 DNA: TGCGCCAGCAGCCCCTGGACTAGCGGGGGGGTCGGTGAGCAGTTCTTC; CDR3 protein: CASSPWTSGGVGEQFF; V gene: TRBV5-1; clone size: -; D gene: TRBD2; J gene: TRBJ2-1
CDR3 DNA: TGTGCCAGCAGCAACTCGGGGGGGAGCGAGCAGTACTTC; CDR3 protein: CASSNSGGSEQYF; V gene: TRBV21-1; clone size: -; D gene: -; J gene: TRBJ2-7
CDR3 DNA: TGTGCCAGCAGTGACCGGGGGAAGCACTATGGCTACACCTTC; CDR3 protein: CASSDRGKHYGYTF; V gene: TRBV6-1; clone size: -; D gene: -; J gene: TRBJ1-2